Listed below are T cell receptor beta chains from one sample, sequenced in a study of beta chain features in type 1 diabetes. Only in-frame clones appear in the TCRdb table, and some are missing; sequencing was by immunoSEQ multiplex PCR. This sample has roughly 450,000 clones, with approximately 10% found just once. Material: naive CD4+ T cells from blood. Receptor source: a woman aged 18 to 35 in good health. CDR3s include the opening cysteine and the closing phenylalanine or tryptophan. A D gene is named only where the DNA matches it firmly. Size values are once, few and many counts, or a class for expanded clones, and some rows have none.

V gene	D gene	J gene	clone size	CDR3 protein	CDR3 DNA
TRBV4-1	NA	TRBJ1-4	few	CASSQGYGSEKLFF	TGCGCCAGCAGCCAAGGATACGGCAGCGAAAAACTGTTTTTT
TRBV7-2	NA	TRBJ2-5	few	CASSPGPRGRTGETQYF	TGTGCCAGCAGCCCAGGCCCGCGTGGGAGGACTGGAGAGACCCAGTACTTC
TRBV7-9	NA	TRBJ2-1	few	CASSLGTENEQFF	TGTGCCAGCAGCCTCGGGACCGAGAATGAGCAGTTCTTC
TRBV7-9	NA	TRBJ2-1	NA	CASSLGSSWSNEQFF	TGTGCCAGCAGCTTAGGGTCTAGCTGGTCGAATGAGCAGTTCTTC
TRBV19	NA	TRBJ1-1	NA	CASRIRDGNTEAFF	TGTGCCAGTAGAATCCGGGACGGGAACACTGAAGCTTTCTTT
TRBV28	TRBD1	TRBJ1-2	few	CASRGQVIYGYTF	TGTGCCAGCAGGGGACAGGTGATATATGGCTACACCTTC
TRBV4-3	NA	TRBJ1-4	few	CASSQEDLRNEKLFF	TGCGCCAGCAGCCAAGAGGACCTGCGTAATGAAAAACTGTTTTTT
TRBV2	NA	TRBJ2-2	NA	CASTVAGELFF	TGTGCCAGCACAGTGGCCGGGGAGCTGTTTTTT
TRBV19	NA	TRBJ2-7	few	CASSIGRERDEQYF	TGTGCCAGTAGTATTGGCAGGGAAAGGGACGAGCAGTACTTC
TRBV25-1	NA	TRBJ2-5	NA	CASSDRLTQETQYF	TGTGCCAGCAGTGACCGTCTAACCCAAGAGACCCAGTACTTC
TRBV19	NA	TRBJ1-5	NA	CASSIELAKNQPQHF	TGTGCCAGTAGTATAGAGCTGGCCAAAAATCAGCCCCAGCATTTT
TRBV4-1	TRBD1	TRBJ1-1	few	CATGTGLMNTEAFF	TGCGCCACCGGGACAGGGCTAATGAACACTGAAGCTTTCTTT
TRBV11-2	NA	TRBJ2-3	NA	CASSFPRGVLTDTQYF	TGTGCCAGCAGCTTCCCCCGAGGGGTCCTCACAGATACGCAGTATTTT
TRBV28	NA	TRBJ2-3	few	CASNIPPGTRAQYF	TGTGCCAGCAATATCCCACCGGGGACAAGGGCGCAGTATTTT
TRBV29-1	NA	TRBJ2-1	few	CSVGGRKNEQFF	TGCAGCGTTGGTGGGAGAAAGAACGAGCAGTTCTTC
TRBV23-1	NA	TRBJ2-4	NA	CASSQPGAGLAKNIQYF	TGCGCCAGCAGTCAGCCCGGCGCGGGGTTAGCCAAAAACATTCAGTACTTC
TRBV5-4	NA	TRBJ1-2	NA	CASSLPDTGRGYTF	TGTGCCAGCAGCCTCCCCGATACGGGGAGGGGCTACACCTTC
TRBV7-6	NA	TRBJ2-2	NA	CASSSGNPGELFF	TGTGCCAGCAGCTCAGGGAACCCCGGGGAGCTGTTTTTT
TRBV5-1	TRBD2	TRBJ2-2	NA	CASSASGNTGELFF	TGCGCCAGCAGCGCTAGCGGAAACACCGGGGAGCTGTTTTTT
TRBV4-1	NA	TRBJ1-5	few	CASSPAAAYSNQPQHF	TGCGCCAGCAGCCCGGCGGCAGCTTATAGCAATCAGCCCCAGCATTTT
TRBV4-3	NA	TRBJ2-3	NA	CASSQGGSRTDTQYF	TGCGCCAGCAGCCAAGGGGGGTCCCGCACAGATACGCAGTATTTT
TRBV11-2	NA	TRBJ2-1	NA	CASSLELNEQFF	TGTGCCAGCAGCTTAGAGTTAAATGAGCAGTTCTTC
TRBV29-1	NA	TRBJ1-1	few	CSVRGGNTEAFF	TGCAGTGTACGAGGGGGGAACACTGAAGCTTTCTTT
TRBV7-8	NA	TRBJ2-5	few	CASSPVVGAETQYF	TGTGCCAGCAGCCCAGTAGTCGGAGCAGAGACCCAGTACTTC
TRBV7-2	TRBD1	TRBJ2-3	NA	CASSARDRGTDTQYF	TGTGCCAGCAGCGCTCGGGACAGGGGGACAGATACGCAGTATTTT
TRBV28	TRBD1	TRBJ1-6	NA	CASSFDRGKINSPLHF	TGTGCCAGCAGTTTCGACAGGGGAAAAATTAATTCACCCCTCCACTTT
TRBV18	NA	TRBJ1-1	few	CASSPPIGKRTEAFF	TGTGCCAGCTCACCACCGATAGGGAAGCGGACTGAAGCTTTCTTT
TRBV10-3	TRBD1	TRBJ2-3	NA	CAISVTGGTDTQYF	TGTGCCATCAGTGTGACAGGGGGCACAGATACGCAGTATTTT
TRBV9	TRBD2	TRBJ2-3	few	CASSVIASGGYTQYF	TGTGCCAGCAGCGTAATCGCTAGCGGGGGGTATACGCAGTATTTT
TRBV9	TRBD1	TRBJ2-2	NA	CASSWDRGNTGELFF	TGTGCCAGCAGCTGGGACAGGGGTAACACCGGGGAGCTGTTTTTT
TRBV29-1	TRBD2	TRBJ2-1	NA	CSVAHEPVRLAGYNEQFF	TGCAGCGTTGCCCACGAACCAGTACGACTAGCGGGTTACAATGAGCAGTTCTTC
TRBV4-2	TRBD2	TRBJ2-3	few	CASSLPYLSGSDTDTQYF	TGTGCCAGCAGCCTCCCGTACCTTAGCGGGAGTGACACAGATACGCAGTATTTT
TRBV9	TRBD2	TRBJ2-1	NA	CASSVDGTSGGEQFF	TGTGCCAGCAGCGTAGATGGGACTAGCGGGGGTGAGCAGTTCTTC
TRBV21-1	NA	TRBJ2-1	few	CASSVDSSYNEQFF	TGTGCCAGCAGCGTTGACAGCTCCTACAATGAGCAGTTCTTC
TRBV27	NA	TRBJ2-2	NA	CASSLSNTGELFF	TGTGCCAGCAGTTTATCGAACACCGGGGAGCTGTTTTTT
TRBV29-1	NA	TRBJ1-4	NA	CSVVKGNGVGMDEKLFF	TGCAGCGTTGTGAAAGGGAATGGGGTTGGGATGGATGAAAAACTGTTTTTT
TRBV4-2	TRBD1	TRBJ2-3	NA	CASSQAFGTASTDTQYF	TGTGCCAGCAGCCAAGCGTTCGGGACAGCTAGCACAGATACGCAGTATTTT
TRBV18	NA	TRBJ2-1	NA	CASSPRVQGVVEQFF	TGTGCCAGCTCACCACGGGTGCAGGGTGTCGTTGAGCAGTTCTTC
TRBV25-1	NA	TRBJ1-4	few	CASSEYLREGVRKLFF	TGTGCCAGCAGTGAATATTTAAGGGAAGGGGTGCGAAAACTGTTTTTT
TRBV29-1	TRBD1	TRBJ1-1	NA	CSTLGLGTENTEAFF	TGCAGCACCCTGGGACTCGGGACAGAGAACACTGAAGCTTTCTTT
TRBV7-3	NA	TRBJ2-3	few	CASSFGDTQYF	TGTGCCAGCAGCTTTGGAGATACGCAGTATTTT
TRBV29-1	NA	TRBJ2-7	NA	CSVRPNGRFYEQYF	TGCAGCGTTCGCCCCAATGGACGGTTCTACGAGCAGTACTTC
TRBV7-8	TRBD1	TRBJ1-6	few	CASSAAMTGSSYNSPLHF	TGTGCCAGCAGCGCTGCGATGACAGGGAGCTCCTATAATTCACCCCTCCACTTT
TRBV19	TRBD2	TRBJ2-1	few	CASTSGVSGRAREQFF	TGTGCCAGTACCTCAGGGGTTAGCGGGAGGGCACGGGAGCAGTTCTTC
TRBV4-1	NA	TRBJ1-2	few	CASSQTSEQHYGYTF	TGCGCCAGCAGCCAAACGAGCGAACAGCACTATGGCTACACCTTC
TRBV5-1	TRBD2	TRBJ2-1	few	CASSLAVGLAYNEQFF	TGCGCCAGCAGCTTGGCCGTCGGACTAGCCTACAATGAGCAGTTCTTC
TRBV5-1	NA	TRBJ2-5	few	CASSRSGETQYF	TGCGCCAGCAGCCGAAGCGGAGAGACCCAGTACTTC
TRBV5-1	NA	TRBJ2-5	NA	CASSLVGEETQYF	TGCGCCAGCAGCTTGGTCGGGGAGGAGACCCAGTACTTC
TRBV30	NA	TRBJ1-2	NA	CAWKQVGYGYTF	TGTGCCTGGAAACAGGTGGGCTATGGCTACACCTTC
TRBV30	NA	TRBJ2-3	few	CAWSSPGATQYF	TGTGCCTGGAGTTCCCCGGGAGCTACGCAGTATTTT
TRBV5-4	NA	TRBJ2-3	NA	CASSLFSGASDTQYF	TGTGCCAGCAGTTTGTTTTCGGGGGCCAGTGATACGCAGTATTTT
TRBV5-6	NA	TRBJ1-2	NA	CASSTDYGYTF	TGTGCCAGCAGCACCGACTATGGCTACACCTTC
TRBV9	NA	TRBJ1-1	few	CASSVVTLTTEAFF	TGTGCCAGCAGCGTAGTAACGCTAACCACTGAAGCTTTCTTT
TRBV5-4	TRBD2	TRBJ2-1	few	CASRNPGLAGGGSYNEQFF	TGTGCCAGCAGAAATCCGGGACTAGCGGGAGGGGGCTCCTACAATGAGCAGTTCTTC
TRBV28	NA	TRBJ1-2	few	CASGWDYGYTF	TGTGCCAGCGGATGGGACTATGGCTACACCTTC
TRBV10-3	NA	TRBJ1-5	NA	CATWGGKRSNQPQHF	TGTGCCACGTGGGGAGGAAAGAGGAGCAATCAGCCCCAGCATTTT
TRBV9	NA	TRBJ2-4	few	CASSPRRQGGKNIQYF	TGTGCCAGCAGCCCCCGTCGGCAGGGGGGCAAAAACATTCAGTACTTC